The rows below give T cell receptor beta chains drawn from one sample of a study of blood T cell repertoires in COVID-19. Produced via immunoSEQ multiplex PCR; TCRdb's table is partial and in-frame only. Of a few hundred thousand clones listed, more than 85% are singletons. The sequenced sample consisted of PBMCs or T cells enriched from blood (not recorded which). The receptors stem from a woman in her 30s who had recovered from COVID-19. CDR3s leave out the opening cysteine and the closing phenylalanine or tryptophan. The order of the fields is J gene, clone size, V gene, CDR3 length, CDR3 protein. Size is omitted from some rows. Given values are once, few, many or a class for expanded clones.

J: TRBJ2-4
size: NA
V: TRBV4-2
length: 19
CDR3: ASSQDDGTSGGASAVNIQY

J: TRBJ2-7
size: NA
V: TRBV6-5
length: 11
CDR3: ASTRGWSYEQY

J: TRBJ2-7
size: NA
V: TRBV24-1
length: 11
CDR3: ATSDDRAHEQY

J: TRBJ2-7
size: NA
V: TRBV6-5
length: 10
CDR3: ASSPGLGEQY

J: TRBJ2-1
size: NA
V: TRBV7-2
length: 14
CDR3: ASSLGHGLAVNEQF

J: TRBJ2-7
size: NA
V: TRBV7-9
length: 12
CDR3: ASSLLWTEGEQY

J: TRBJ2-7
size: NA
V: TRBV6-1
length: 10
CDR3: ASSEVSDEQY

J: TRBJ2-5
size: NA
V: TRBV28
length: 13
CDR3: ASSLAGAGGETQY

J: TRBJ1-1
size: NA
V: TRBV2
length: 12
CDR3: ASRVTGAGTEAF

J: TRBJ2-1
size: NA
V: TRBV10-2
length: 9
CDR3: ASSEQDTQF

J: TRBJ2-2
size: NA
V: TRBV5-1
length: 14
CDR3: ASSSLAAGWAGELF

J: TRBJ2-6
size: NA
V: TRBV9
length: 15
CDR3: ASSVDRQVRGANVLT

J: TRBJ2-1
size: NA
V: TRBV28
length: 14
CDR3: ASSIPGLAANNEQF

J: TRBJ1-4
size: NA
V: TRBV2
length: 12
CDR3: ASSVDSTNEKLF

J: TRBJ1-2
size: NA
V: TRBV5-4
length: 13
CDR3: ASSHLLRGGYGYT

J: TRBJ2-7
size: NA
V: TRBV12-3/TRBV12-4
length: 11
CDR3: ASSPRTSYEQY

J: TRBJ2-1
size: once
V: TRBV7-2
length: 15
CDR3: ASSLEFGGSSYNEQF

J: TRBJ2-5
size: NA
V: TRBV7-9
length: 11
CDR3: ASSPGGSETQY

J: TRBJ1-5
size: NA
V: TRBV27
length: 13
CDR3: ARLAGIYSNQPQH

J: TRBJ2-2
size: NA
V: TRBV7-2
length: 16
CDR3: ASSVTGTSGVRAGELF

J: TRBJ2-7
size: few
V: TRBV13
length: 12
CDR3: ASSLDRGLDEQY

J: TRBJ1-2
size: NA
V: TRBV28
length: 11
CDR3: ASTGSSLYGYT

J: TRBJ2-1
size: few
V: TRBV25-1
length: 14
CDR3: ASSDPTGSSYNEQF

J: TRBJ1-5
size: NA
V: TRBV28
length: 15
CDR3: ASSPPVAGLSNQPQH

J: TRBJ1-3
size: NA
V: TRBV21-1
length: 17
CDR3: ASSKTGQGPSLSGNTIY

J: TRBJ1-5
size: NA
V: TRBV24-1
length: 12
CDR3: ATSDLTGDQPQH

J: TRBJ1-2
size: NA
V: TRBV5-4
length: 12
CDR3: ASSRTGANYGYT

J: TRBJ1-5
size: NA
V: TRBV4-1
length: 11
CDR3: ASSQTRNQPQH

J: TRBJ1-2
size: NA
V: TRBV7-9
length: 12
CDR3: ASSSTGQGYGYT

J: TRBJ2-7
size: once
V: TRBV6-2/TRBV6-3
length: 13
CDR3: ASSRGSAGEYEQY

J: TRBJ1-5
size: NA
V: TRBV19
length: 11
CDR3: ASSGMGHQPQH

J: TRBJ2-7
size: once
V: TRBV24-1
length: 11
CDR3: ATSDIGHNEQY

J: TRBJ2-6
size: NA
V: TRBV28
length: 13
CDR3: ASSLPGAGANVLT

J: TRBJ2-1
size: NA
V: TRBV7-2
length: 12
CDR3: ASSSSSGNNEQF

J: TRBJ1-3
size: once
V: TRBV18
length: 19
CDR3: ASSPNPLGQTQASSGNTIY

J: TRBJ1-6
size: NA
V: TRBV28
length: 12
CDR3: ASSLEGDNSPLH

J: TRBJ2-7
size: NA
V: TRBV7-2
length: 13
CDR3: ASSTWTGSSYEQY

J: TRBJ2-7
size: NA
V: TRBV27
length: 14
CDR3: ASSLEGTEGSYEQY

J: TRBJ1-1
size: NA
V: TRBV7-2
length: 13
CDR3: ASSPVQGANTEAF

J: TRBJ1-2
size: NA
V: TRBV11-2
length: 11
CDR3: ASSLVVRGGYT

J: TRBJ2-1
size: few
V: TRBV19
length: 13
CDR3: ASSMRGGLNNEQF

J: TRBJ1-1
size: once
V: TRBV4-1
length: 14
CDR3: ASSFRDTLKNTEAF

J: TRBJ1-2
size: NA
V: TRBV19
length: 12
CDR3: ASSILDRGIGYT

J: TRBJ2-3
size: NA
V: TRBV5-1
length: 14
CDR3: ASSPGAAGGSDTQY

J: TRBJ1-2
size: NA
V: TRBV2
length: 12
CDR3: ASSEAGTFNGYT

J: TRBJ2-3
size: NA
V: TRBV6-5
length: 11
CDR3: ASSYSHTDTQY

J: TRBJ2-7
size: NA
V: TRBV28
length: 13
CDR3: ASLMSPSGSYEQY

J: TRBJ2-3
size: NA
V: TRBV5-1
length: 13
CDR3: ASSLSVLSTDTQY

J: TRBJ1-5
size: NA
V: TRBV2
length: 13
CDR3: ASSHRDRGDQPQH

J: TRBJ1-2
size: NA
V: TRBV6-5
length: 11
CDR3: ASSPTGARGYT

J: TRBJ2-3
size: once
V: TRBV4-2
length: 14
CDR3: ASSQVGGGPPDTQY

J: TRBJ1-5
size: NA
V: TRBV11-2
length: 13
CDR3: ASSHSDSSNQPQH

J: TRBJ1-5
size: once
V: TRBV4-3
length: 12
CDR3: ASSQDRGTQPQH

J: TRBJ1-2
size: NA
V: TRBV5-8
length: 10
CDR3: ASSLIRGGYT

J: TRBJ2-3
size: NA
V: TRBV4-1
length: 13
CDR3: ASSTRDSNTDTQY

J: TRBJ2-5
size: NA
V: TRBV28
length: 10
CDR3: ASGQGSETQY

J: TRBJ2-4
size: NA
V: TRBV6-5
length: 13
CDR3: ASRPGGTAKNIQY

J: TRBJ1-2
size: NA
V: TRBV10-3
length: 14
CDR3: AISEMWTGRNYGYT

J: TRBJ1-2
size: NA
V: TRBV28
length: 14
CDR3: ASSSEGGVFGYGYT

J: TRBJ2-7
size: few
V: TRBV28
length: 10
CDR3: ASQRATYEQY